The 28 T cell receptor beta chains below come from one sample, sequenced in a study of blood T cell repertoires in COVID-19. Generated by immunoSEQ multiplex PCR, the TCRdb table keeps only in-frame clones and is missing some. The sample yields around 180,000 clones, about 90% seen once. Sequencing input: peripheral blood. These receptors were obtained from a man aged 70 or older with active or convalescent COVID-19.

The rearrangement joins TRBV2 to TRBJ2-5, with 11 bases identical to TRBD1. This CDR3 contains 16 residues. Germline CDR1 is SNHLY and CDR2 is FYNNEI. With V trimmed by 3 bases and J by 5 bases, 8 bases remained unmatched. This chain's CDR3 is CASSDPRTGGAETQYF. The CDR3, as DNA: TGTGCCAGCAGTGACCCCCGGACAGGGGGCGCCGAGACCCAGTACTTC. Combining the CDR3 with reference TRBV2 and TRBJ2-5 gives the whole variable domain EPEVTQTPSHQVTQMGQEVILRCVPISNHLYFYWYRQILGQKVEFLVSFYNNEISEKSEIFDDQFSVERPDGSNFTLKIRSTKLEDSAMYFCASSDPRTGGAETQYFGPGTRLLVL.

This sequence joins TRBV7-2 and TRBJ2-5, with 9 bases aligning to TRBD2. This CDR3 has 16 residues. The junction had 12 bases not matched to a gene; V was cut back by 5 bases and J by 5 bases. Germline CDR1 and CDR2: SGHTA and FQGNSA. The CDR3 spells CASSQGGSGRRETQYF. The CDR3 DNA sequence: TGTGCCAGCAGCCAGGGGGGTAGCGGGAGAAGGGAGACCCAGTACTTC.

A word on this clone: Additional DNA sequences in this sample encode the identical CDR3. The gene calls are TRBV2 and TRBJ1-6, with 7 bases that match TRBD1. J was trimmed by 9 bases and V by 8 bases; bases with no gene match: 4. The CDR3 contains 12 residues. Germline CDR1 reads SNHLY; CDR2 reads FYNNEI. This CDR3 reads CASRDRGSPLHF. DNA of the CDR3: TGTGCCAGCCGGGACAGAGGTTCACCCCTCCACTTT.

This chain links TRBV19 with TRBJ1-2; tentatively, D is TRBD1 (6 bases). Germline assignment: CDR1 LNHDA and CDR2 SQIVND (reference sequence). There are 18 residues in the CDR3. V was pared by 4 bases and J by 3 bases, with 24 bases between. The CDR3 protein is CASSTRDLQGWNYYGYTF. CDR3 DNA sequence: TGTGCCAGTAGTACCAGGGATCTACAGGGATGGAACTACTATGGCTACACCTTC.

This clone was recorded a few times. V and J are TRBV5-1 and TRBJ2-7, with 12 positions matching TRBD1. The germline CDR1 and CDR2 sequences are SGHRS and YFSETQ. CDR3 length: 15 amino acids. V shed 0 bases and J 7 bases; nucleotides not matched to a gene: 5. DNA of the CDR3: TGCGCCAGCAGCTTGGCCGGGACAGGGGGCCGAGAGCAGTACTTC. Residues: CASSLAGTGGREQYF.

V usage is TRBV11-2 and J usage is TRBJ2-7, with a tentative D call TRBD1 (6 bases). Germline lookup yields CDR1 SGHAT and CDR2 FQNNGV. The CDR3 has 14 amino acids. Trimming removed 5 bases from V and 3 bases from J, with 14 bases in between. In DNA, the CDR3 is TGTGCCAGCAGCACCGGACAGCTGAACTACGAGCAGTACTTC. This encodes CASSTGQLNYEQYF.

The CDR3 DNA reads as TGTGCCAGCAGTCGAGGCTCGAGTGGAGGCACAGATACGCAGTATTTT. This sequence encodes CASSRGSSGGTDTQYF. The chain joins TRBV6-6 to TRBJ2-3; unclear D gene. The CDR3 runs 16 residues. V dropped 5 bases and J dropped 1 base, with 16 bases sitting between them. Germline CDR1 and CDR2: MNHNY and SVGAGI (reference sequence).

J is TRBJ2-3 and V is TRBV11-3; the D gene is possibly TRBD2 (5 bases). V was cut by 1 base and J by 0 bases, with 11 bases left in between. In germline, CDR1 is SGHNT, CDR2 YENEEA. The CDR3 runs 16 residues. The CDR3 region has the DNA TGTGCCAGCAGCTTAGGAAAAGGACTTAGCACAGATACGCAGTATTTT. Translation: CASSLGKGLSTDTQYF.

The chain joins TRBV20-1 to TRBJ1-1; 7 nucleotides agree with TRBD1. CDR1 and CDR2 (germline): DFQATT, SNEGSKA (reference sequence). J gave up 7 bases and V 1 base, and 0 bases lay outside the gene matches. CDR3 length: 11 amino acids. DNA for the CDR3: TGCAGTGCTAGAGGGACAGGTGAAGCTTTCTTT. This codes for CSARGTGEAFF.

This clone was counted a single time. The chain couples TRBV29-1 to TRBJ2-3, with D possibly TRBD1 on 6 matching bases. CDR3 size: 14 residues. Per the germline V gene, CDR1 is SQVTM and CDR2 is ANQGSEA. The V end lost 6 bases, the J end lost 1 base, and 14 bases lay between the germline ends. The CDR3 DNA is TGCAGCGTGGGGGACATTAGACGCACAGATACGCAGTATTTT. Protein product: CSVGDIRRTDTQYF.

This rearrangement joins TRBV9 to TRBJ2-1, with D possibly being TRBD2 (5 bases). The V and J ends lost 2 bases and 6 bases respectively, with 15 bases between them. CDR1 and CDR2 (germline): SGDLS, YYNGEE. The CDR3 is 15 residues long. As DNA, the CDR3 is TGTGCCAGCAGCGTGGGAGCGGTCCGGGGCAATGAGCAGTTCTTC. Translated, it gives CASSVGAVRGNEQFF.

The chain has TRBV19 and TRBJ1-2; 10 bases match TRBD1. J lost 4 bases, V lost 4 bases, and 12 bases had no gene match. From germline, CDR1 is LNHDA and CDR2 SQIVND (reference sequence). The CDR3 consists of 17 residues. The CDR3 region has the DNA TGTGCCAGTAGTAACCGGGACAGGGGCCAATTTCCCTATGGCTACACCTTC. Translating it yields CASSNRDRGQFPYGYTF.

The V gene is TRBV28, the J gene TRBJ1-5, with 8 bases fitting TRBD1. CDR3 length equals 17 residues. J lost 5 bases, V lost 5 bases, and 14 bases had no gene match. Germline CDR1 reads MDHEN; CDR2 reads SYDVKM. The CDR3 region is CASSLMGGQGFYQPQHF. CDR3 nucleotide sequence: TGTGCCAGCAGTCTCATGGGTGGACAGGGCTTCTATCAGCCCCAGCATTTT.

In regard to this clone: In the same sample, other DNA sequences code for this CDR3. This chain links TRBV19 with TRBJ1-5; 7 nucleotides agree with TRBD1. V lost 3 bases and J lost 5; bases outside the gene matches: 1. This CDR3 is 13 amino acids long. Per the germline V gene, CDR1 is LNHDA and CDR2 is SQIVND (reference sequence). CDR3 nucleotide sequence: TGTGCCAGTAGTATCGACAGGGATCAGCCCCAGCATTTT. Its translation is CASSIDRDQPQHF.

Written as DNA, the CDR3 is TGTGCCAGCAGTTTCGGCAGGGAAGGCACCGGGGAGCTGTTTTTT. Translating gives CASSFGREGTGELFF. The chain joins TRBV27 to TRBJ2-2; possibly TRBD1 for D (5 bases). There are 15 residues in the CDR3. The germline gives CDR1 MNHEY, CDR2 SMNVEV (reference sequence). The ends were cut back, 3 bases at V and 4 bases at J, with 12 bases in the middle.

This clone was seen a single time. The chain uses TRBV10-2 and TRBJ1-2, with TRBD1 matching over 7 bases. Germline V gives CDR1 WSHSY, CDR2 SAAADI. J lost 4 bases, V lost 3 bases, and 8 bases had no gene match. CDR3 size: 15 residues. CDR3 amino acids: CASSEIQGGSYGYTF. CDR3 DNA sequence: TGCGCCAGCAGTGAAATCCAGGGGGGAAGCTATGGCTACACCTTC.

This sequence joins TRBV7-3 and TRBJ2-2; tentative D call: TRBD1 (6 bases). Germline V lookup: CDR1 SGHTA, CDR2 FQGTGA. V was clipped by 1 base and J by 5 bases, with 8 bases between them. CDR3 length equals 14 residues. The DNA of the CDR3 is TGTGCCAGCAGCTTAAGCAGGGGAACCGGGGAGCTGTTTTTT. Its translation: CASSLSRGTGELFF. The variable domain in full, completed from reference TRBV7-3 and TRBJ2-2, reads GAGVSQTPSNKVTEKGKYVELRCDPISGHTALYWYRQSLGQGPEFLIYFQGTGAADDSGLPNDRFFAVRPEGSVSTLKIQRTERGDSAVYLCASSLSRGTGELFFGEGSRLTVL.

This chain joins TRBV6-5 and TRBJ2-2; the match to TRBD1 covers 7 bases. The junction had 7 bases not matched to a gene; V was cut back by 6 bases and J by 6 bases. This CDR3 has 14 amino acids. CDR1 and CDR2 (germline): MNHEY, SVGAGI. The CDR3 here is CASRPNRGAGELFF. The CDR3, as DNA: TGTGCCAGCAGACCGAACAGGGGCGCCGGGGAGCTGTTTTTT.

This clone has only one observation. The V call is TRBV28, the J call TRBJ1-2; the match to TRBD1 covers 8 bases. J gave up 7 bases and V 4 bases, and 11 bases lay outside the gene matches. Germline CDR1 MDHEN, CDR2 SYDVKM. The CDR3 has 15 residues. CDR3 sequence: CASSSGGSGGSGYTF. The CDR3 DNA is TGTGCCAGCAGTTCCGGGGGCTCAGGGGGCTCTGGCTACACCTTC.

The chain has TRBV5-1 and TRBJ2-5; TRBD1 agrees at 8 bases. Germline V CDR1 and CDR2: SGHRS, YFSETQ. The ends lost 4 bases at V and 5 bases at J; junction bases unmatched: 10. CDR3 length: 15 residues. CDR3 nucleotides: TGCGCCAGCAGCCTACAATCAGGGGGCCGCGAGACCCAGTACTTC. Translation gives CASSLQSGGRETQYF.

The rearrangement links TRBV28 to TRBJ2-1, with 7 bases matching TRBD1. Germline V lookup: CDR1 MDHEN, CDR2 SYDVKM. The V and J ends lost 8 bases and 0 bases, in that order; junction bases with no gene match: 4. CDR3 size: 14 residues. The CDR3 loop is CASRTGVSYNEQFF. CDR3 nucleotides: TGTGCCAGCCGAACAGGGGTCTCCTACAATGAGCAGTTCTTC. The entire variable domain, with the rest obtained from reference TRBV28 and TRBJ2-1, is as follows: DVKVTQSSRYLVKRTGEKVFLECVQDMDHENMFWYRQDPGLGLRLIYFSYDVKMKEKGDIPEGYSVSREKKERFSLILESASTNQTSMYLCASRTGVSYNEQFFGPGTRLTVL.

V and J are TRBV28 and TRBJ2-7, with D possibly TRBD2 on 6 matching bases. The CDR3 length is 16 residues. Trimming stripped 3 bases from V and 3 bases from J, with 18 bases between. The germline V gene has CDR1 MDHEN and CDR2 SYDVKM. The CDR3 reads CASSFLEGIPGYEQYF. The CDR3 DNA sequence: TGTGCCAGCAGTTTTTTGGAGGGGATCCCCGGCTACGAGCAGTACTTC.

This sequence joins TRBV27 and TRBJ2-1; 11 nucleotides line up with TRBD2. Germline V lookup: CDR1 MNHEY, CDR2 SMNVEV (reference sequence). V lost 2 bases to trimming and J lost 16 bases; unmatched junction nucleotides: 7. The CDR3 runs 13 residues. The CDR3 spells CASSLKSSGGSFF. In DNA form, the CDR3 reads TGTGCCAGCAGTTTAAAGTCTAGCGGGGGGTCATTCTTC.

The rearrangement uses TRBV12-3 or TRBV12-4 and TRBJ2-5; D is unclear. The CDR3 loop spans 12 amino acids. The V and J ends lost 5 bases and 8 bases respectively, with 12 bases between them. Here the CDR3 reads CASSGGRETQYF. The CDR3 DNA follows: TGTGCCAGCAGTGGCGGAAGAGAAACCCAGTACTTC.

The CDR3 DNA sequence: TGTGCCAGCTCACCACCGGGGGCCCCAAACACTTCACCCCTCCACTTT. Protein sequence: CASSPPGAPNTSPLHF. The chain carries TRBV18 and TRBJ1-6, with D possibly matching TRBD1 (6 bases). With 0 bases removed from V and 9 bases from J, the gap between germline ends came to 15 bases. The CDR3 covers 16 residues. CDR1 is KGHSH, CDR2 LQKENI, per germline. The variable domain in full, completed from reference TRBV18 and TRBJ1-6, reads NAGVMQNPRHLVRRRGQEARLRCSPMKGHSHVYWYRQLPEEGLKFMVYLQKENIIDESGMPKERFSAEFPKEGPSILRIQQVVRGDSAAYFCASSPPGAPNTSPLHFGNGTRLTVT.

The chain recombines TRBV6-1 with TRBJ2-7, with D possibly matching TRBD1 (6 bases). Germline assignment: CDR1 MNHNS and CDR2 SASEGT. The CDR3 length is 15 residues. V was clipped by 3 bases and J by 2 bases, with 14 bases between them. CDR3 nucleotides: TGTGCCAGCAGTGACCAGGGGACAAGCCCCTACGAGCAGTACTTC. Translation: CASSDQGTSPYEQYF.

The chain combines TRBV29-1 with TRBJ1-1; D might be TRBD1 (5 bases). CDR3 size: 10 residues. Germline CDR1 is SQVTM and CDR2 is ANQGSEA. V was shortened by 7 bases and J by 4 bases, with 7 bases between the two germline ends. The CDR3 loop is CSGGGTEAFF. CDR3 sequence (DNA): TGCAGCGGCGGGGGCACTGAAGCTTTCTTT.

This chain links TRBV7-2 with TRBJ2-1; 9 bases are a match to TRBD1. This CDR3 comprises 15 residues. Germline V gene sequence: CDR1 SGHTA, CDR2 FQGNSA. With 5 bases clipped from V and 8 bases from J, the junction kept 10 bases outside the gene matches. For the CDR3, the DNA is TGTGCCAGCAGCCCAGGGGGACAGGGTGCCGATGAGCAGTTCTTC. It is translated as CASSPGGQGADEQFF.